This T cell receptor (beta chain) was profiled in a study of cytomegalovirus exposure and HLA in healthy donors. For the study at large: Falling in the Caucasian-associated ancestry cluster were about four fifths of 350 to 400 genotyped donors. General study points: Evidence from a later analysis indicated that most CMV-associated TCR beta chains looked HLA-restricted. Altogether, 164 TCR beta chains were recorded as cytomegalovirus-associated.

PCR was performed using 60 Vbeta and 13 Jbeta primers. Clones were sequenced by immunoSEQ multiplex PCR, and TCRdb holds only the in-frame ones, with some missing. The table has about 180,000 clones, roughly 85% seen once. As regards this clone: Its antigen remains unknown. Other DNA sequences from this sample encode an identical CDR3 as well.

Germline V CDR1 and CDR2: MNHNS, SASEGT. The CDR3 runs 14 residues. The V and J ends lost 0 bases and 1 base respectively, with 6 bases between them. The sequenced sample was PBMCs. The rearrangement links TRBV6-1 to TRBJ1-1; no clear D. The sequence was collected from a man aged 40-49 years in good health and CMV-seropositive. The CDR3 nucleotides are TGTGCCAGCAGTGAAGCGCTAGGGAACACTGAAGCTTTCTTT. Amino acids: CASSEALGNTEAFF.